This TCR beta chain originates from a study of tumor-infiltrating lymphocytes in primary liver carcinoma. The CDR3 totals 15 residues. Germline CDR1 is SGHRS and CDR2 is YFSETQ. The ends lost 4 bases at V and 5 bases at J; junction bases unmatched: 11. Blood RNA came from unsorted whole blood; germline DNA was also extracted. Starting from 500 ng of total RNA, TCR beta cDNA was produced with a primer in the constant region. Libraries of TCR beta came from three nested multiplex PCR rounds with slightly modified ARM-PCR. Running around 9 cycles apiece, the first two PCR rounds relied on TRBV1-TRBV30 forward primers together with a C-beta reverse primer. TCRdb re-called the multiplex PCR reads with MiXCR, one entry per CDR3 protein. There are 150,000 to 200,000 distinct CDR3 sequences in the sample; less than 75% occur only once, and about 7.1% lies in the top ten.

This receptor was taken from an older woman with primary liver carcinoma and hepatitis B virus infection. This rearrangement joins TRBV5-1 to TRBJ1-1, with TRBD1 matching over 7 bases. Sequenced input: peripheral blood. The CDR3 sequence is CASSLNSGTVTEAFF. The DNA for the CDR3 is TGCGCCAGCAGCCTCAATTCCGGGACAGTGACTGAAGCTTTCTTT.